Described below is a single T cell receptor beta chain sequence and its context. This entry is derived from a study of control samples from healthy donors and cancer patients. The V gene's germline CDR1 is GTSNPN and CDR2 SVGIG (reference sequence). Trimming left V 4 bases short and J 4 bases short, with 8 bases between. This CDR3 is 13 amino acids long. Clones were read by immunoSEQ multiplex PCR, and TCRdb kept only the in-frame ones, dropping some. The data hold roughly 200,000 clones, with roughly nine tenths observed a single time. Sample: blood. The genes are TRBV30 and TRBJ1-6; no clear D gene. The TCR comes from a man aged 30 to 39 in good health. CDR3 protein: CAWNTQYNSPLHF. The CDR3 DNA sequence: TGTGCCTGGAACACACAATATAATTCACCCCTCCACTTT.